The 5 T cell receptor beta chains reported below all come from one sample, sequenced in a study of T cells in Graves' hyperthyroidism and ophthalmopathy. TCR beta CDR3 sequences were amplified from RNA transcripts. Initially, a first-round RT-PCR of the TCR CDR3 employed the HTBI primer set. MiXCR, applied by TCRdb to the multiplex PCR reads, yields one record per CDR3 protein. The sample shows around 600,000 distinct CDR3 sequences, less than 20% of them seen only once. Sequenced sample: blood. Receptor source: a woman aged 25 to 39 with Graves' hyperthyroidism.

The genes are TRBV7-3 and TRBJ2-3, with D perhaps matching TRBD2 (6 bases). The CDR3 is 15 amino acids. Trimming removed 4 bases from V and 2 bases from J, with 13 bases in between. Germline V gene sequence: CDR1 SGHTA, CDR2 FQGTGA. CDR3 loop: CASSSLGLHTDTQYF. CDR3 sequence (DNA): TGTGCCAGCAGCTCCCTCGGACTACACACAGATACGCAGTATTTT.

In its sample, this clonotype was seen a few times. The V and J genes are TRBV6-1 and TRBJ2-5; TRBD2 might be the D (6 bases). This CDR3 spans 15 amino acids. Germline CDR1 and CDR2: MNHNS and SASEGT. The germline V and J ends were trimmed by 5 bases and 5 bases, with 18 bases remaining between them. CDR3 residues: CASSYGVGLRETQYF. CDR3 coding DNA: TGTGCCAGCAGTTATGGTGTGGGACTGCGGGAGACCCAGTACTTC.

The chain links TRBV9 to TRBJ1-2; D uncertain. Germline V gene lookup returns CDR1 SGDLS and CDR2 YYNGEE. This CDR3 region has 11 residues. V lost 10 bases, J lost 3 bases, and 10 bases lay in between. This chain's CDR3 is CASERDYGYTF. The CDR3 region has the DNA TGTGCCTCGGAGCGGGACTATGGCTACACCTTC.

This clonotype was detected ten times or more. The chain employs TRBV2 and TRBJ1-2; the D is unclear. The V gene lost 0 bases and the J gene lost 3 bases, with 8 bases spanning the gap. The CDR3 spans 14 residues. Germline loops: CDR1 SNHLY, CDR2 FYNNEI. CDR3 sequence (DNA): TGTGCCAGCAGTGAAGCTGGCAGATACTATGGCTACACCTTC. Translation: CASSEAGRYYGYTF.

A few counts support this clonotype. Here the CDR3 reads CASSLRGSETQYF. In nucleotides, the CDR3 is TGTGCCAGCAGTTTGCGGGGATCGGAGACCCAGTACTTC. The chain couples TRBV27 to TRBJ2-5; D might be TRBD2 (6 bases). Trimming took off 3 bases at V and 5 bases at J, with 10 bases between the two ends. Germline loops: CDR1 MNHEY, CDR2 SMNVEV (reference sequence). The CDR3 consists of 13 residues.